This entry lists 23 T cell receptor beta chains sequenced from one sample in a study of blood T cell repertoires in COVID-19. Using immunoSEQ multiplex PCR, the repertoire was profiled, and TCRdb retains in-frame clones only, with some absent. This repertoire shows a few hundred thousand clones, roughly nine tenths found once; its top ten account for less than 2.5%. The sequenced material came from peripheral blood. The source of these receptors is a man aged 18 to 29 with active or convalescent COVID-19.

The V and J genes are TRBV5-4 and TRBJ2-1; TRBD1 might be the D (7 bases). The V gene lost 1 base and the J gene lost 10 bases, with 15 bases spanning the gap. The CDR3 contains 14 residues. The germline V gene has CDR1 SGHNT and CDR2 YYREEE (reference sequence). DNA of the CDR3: TGTGCCAGCAGCTTGTTAGCCCAGGGGGGAGAGCAGTTCTTC. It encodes CASSLLAQGGEQFF.

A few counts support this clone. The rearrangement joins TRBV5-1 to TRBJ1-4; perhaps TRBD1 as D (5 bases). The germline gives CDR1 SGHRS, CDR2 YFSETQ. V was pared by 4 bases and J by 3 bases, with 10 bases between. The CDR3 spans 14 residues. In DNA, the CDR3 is TGCGCCAGCAGCCGCGACAGTTCTAATGAAAAACTGTTTTTT. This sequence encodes CASSRDSSNEKLFF. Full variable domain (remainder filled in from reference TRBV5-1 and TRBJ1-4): KAGVTQTPRYLIKTRGQQVTLSCSPISGHRSVSWYQQTPGQGLQFLFEYFSETQRNKGNFPGRFSGRQFSNSRSEMNVSTLELGDSALYLCASSRDSSNEKLFFGSGTQLSVL.

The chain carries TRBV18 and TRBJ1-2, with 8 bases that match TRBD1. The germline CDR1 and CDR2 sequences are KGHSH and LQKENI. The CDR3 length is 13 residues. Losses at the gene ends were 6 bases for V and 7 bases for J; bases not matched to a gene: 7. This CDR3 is CASSPATGGGYTF. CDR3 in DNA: TGTGCCAGCTCCCCCGCTACAGGGGGTGGCTACACCTTC.

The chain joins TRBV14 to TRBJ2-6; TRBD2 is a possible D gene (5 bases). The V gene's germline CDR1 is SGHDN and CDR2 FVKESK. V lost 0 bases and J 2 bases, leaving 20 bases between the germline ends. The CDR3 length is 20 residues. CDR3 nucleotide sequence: TGTGCCAGCAGCCAAGAGTACGGGCGAGGGAGAATCCCTGGGGCCAACGTCCTGACTTTC. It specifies CASSQEYGRGRIPGANVLTF. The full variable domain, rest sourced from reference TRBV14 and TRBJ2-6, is EAGVTQFPSHSVIEKGQTVTLRCDPISGHDNLYWYRRVMGKEIKFLLHFVKESKQDESGMPNNRFLAERTGGTYSTLKVQPAELEDSGVYFCASSQEYGRGRIPGANVLTFGAGSRLTVL.

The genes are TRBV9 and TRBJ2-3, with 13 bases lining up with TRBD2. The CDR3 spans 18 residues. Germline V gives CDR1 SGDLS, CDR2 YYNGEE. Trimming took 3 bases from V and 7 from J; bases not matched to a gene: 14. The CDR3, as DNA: TGTGCCAGCAGCGCAACGGGACTAGCGGGGACCGGGTTGTATACGCAGTATTTT. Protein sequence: CASSATGLAGTGLYTQYF.

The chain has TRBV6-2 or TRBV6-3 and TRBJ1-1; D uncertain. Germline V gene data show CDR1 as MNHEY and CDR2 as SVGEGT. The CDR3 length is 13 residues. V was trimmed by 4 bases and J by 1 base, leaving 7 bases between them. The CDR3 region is CASSWNRNTEAFF. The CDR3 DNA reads TGTGCCAGCAGTTGGAACAGGAACACTGAAGCTTTCTTT.

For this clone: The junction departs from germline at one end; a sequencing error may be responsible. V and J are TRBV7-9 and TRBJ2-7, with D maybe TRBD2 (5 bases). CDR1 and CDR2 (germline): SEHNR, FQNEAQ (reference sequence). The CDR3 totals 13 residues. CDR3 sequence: CASSSGPLEGWYF. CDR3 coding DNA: TGTGCCAGCAGTTCGGGCCCCCTAGAGGGATGGTATTTC. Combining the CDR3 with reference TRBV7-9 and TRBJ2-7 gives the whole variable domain DTGVSQNPRHKITKRGQNVTFRCDPISEHNRLYWYRQTLGQGPEFLTYFQNEAQLEKSRLLSDRFSAERPKGSFSTLEIQRTEQGDSAMYLCASSSGPLEGWYFGPGTRLTVT.

The CDR3 is CASSGLTTDTQYF. CDR3 sequence (DNA): TGTGCCAGCTCGGGGCTAACCACAGATACGCAGTATTTT. The chain is built from TRBV18 and TRBJ2-3, with a possible D match to TRBD1 (5 bases). Germline loops: CDR1 KGHSH, CDR2 LQKENI. This CDR3 has 13 amino acids. V shed 6 bases and J shed 2 bases, with 9 bases lying between them.

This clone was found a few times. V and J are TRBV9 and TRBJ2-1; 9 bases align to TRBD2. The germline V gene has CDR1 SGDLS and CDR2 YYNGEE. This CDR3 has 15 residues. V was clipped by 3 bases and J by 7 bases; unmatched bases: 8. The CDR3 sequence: CASSDVASGANEQFF. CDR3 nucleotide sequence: TGTGCCAGCAGCGATGTGGCTAGCGGGGCAAATGAGCAGTTCTTC.

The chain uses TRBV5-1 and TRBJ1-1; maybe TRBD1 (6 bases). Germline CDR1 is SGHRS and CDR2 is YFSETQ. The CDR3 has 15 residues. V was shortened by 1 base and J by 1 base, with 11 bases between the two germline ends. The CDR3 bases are TGCGCCAGCAGCTTGTATCCAGGGGCGAACACTGAAGCTTTCTTT. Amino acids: CASSLYPGANTEAFF.

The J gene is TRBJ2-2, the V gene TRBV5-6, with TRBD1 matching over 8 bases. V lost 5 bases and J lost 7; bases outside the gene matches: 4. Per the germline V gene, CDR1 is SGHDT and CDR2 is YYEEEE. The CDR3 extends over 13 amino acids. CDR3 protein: CASRTGVNGELFF. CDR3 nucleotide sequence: TGTGCCAGCAGGACAGGGGTGAACGGGGAGCTGTTTTTT.

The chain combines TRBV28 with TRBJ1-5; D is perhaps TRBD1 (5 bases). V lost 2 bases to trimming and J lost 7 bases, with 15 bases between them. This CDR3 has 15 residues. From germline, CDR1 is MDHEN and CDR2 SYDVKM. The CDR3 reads CASSLRGDLFQPQHF. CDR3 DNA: TGTGCCAGCAGTTTAAGGGGTGATTTATTCCAGCCCCAGCATTTT.

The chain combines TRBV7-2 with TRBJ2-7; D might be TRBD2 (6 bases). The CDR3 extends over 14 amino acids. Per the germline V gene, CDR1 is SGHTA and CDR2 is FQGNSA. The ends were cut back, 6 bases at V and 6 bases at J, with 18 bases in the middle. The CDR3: CASRPGRGYGEQYF. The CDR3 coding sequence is TGTGCCAGCAGGCCGGGACGGGGGTACGGCGAGCAGTACTTC.

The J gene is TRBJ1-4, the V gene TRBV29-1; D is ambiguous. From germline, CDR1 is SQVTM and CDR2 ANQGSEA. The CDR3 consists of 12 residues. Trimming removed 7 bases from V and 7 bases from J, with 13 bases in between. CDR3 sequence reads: CSGGRLGEKLFF. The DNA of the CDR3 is TGCAGCGGAGGGAGGCTTGGTGAAAAACTGTTTTTT.

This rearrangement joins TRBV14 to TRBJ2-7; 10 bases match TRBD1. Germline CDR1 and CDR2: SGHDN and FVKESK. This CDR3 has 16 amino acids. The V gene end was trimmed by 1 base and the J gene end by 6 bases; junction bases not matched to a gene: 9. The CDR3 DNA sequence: TGTGCCAGCAGCCAAGGCCTGGGACAGGGGAAAGGCGAGCAGTACTTC. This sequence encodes CASSQGLGQGKGEQYF.

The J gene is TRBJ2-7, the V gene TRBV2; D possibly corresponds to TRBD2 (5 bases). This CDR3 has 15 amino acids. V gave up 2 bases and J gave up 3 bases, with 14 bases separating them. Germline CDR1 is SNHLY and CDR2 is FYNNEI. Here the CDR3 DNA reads TGTGCCAGCAGTGAAATAGGAGCGGAGAGCTACGAGCAGTACTTC. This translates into CASSEIGAESYEQYF.

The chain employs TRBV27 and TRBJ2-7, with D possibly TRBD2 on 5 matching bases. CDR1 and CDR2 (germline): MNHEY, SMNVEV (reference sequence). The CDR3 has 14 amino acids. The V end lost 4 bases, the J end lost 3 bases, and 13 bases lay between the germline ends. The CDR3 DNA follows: TGTGCCAGCAGTTCGTTCGACTACGACTACGAGCAGTACTTC. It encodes CASSSFDYDYEQYF.

As DNA, the CDR3 is TGCGCCAGCAGCCAAGGGATTCCTAGGAACCCCTACGAGCAGTACTTC. Translating gives CASSQGIPRNPYEQYF. V is TRBV4-3 and J is TRBJ2-7; no clear D gene. V shed 1 base and J shed 2 bases, with 15 bases lying between them. CDR3 size: 16 residues. Germline CDR1 is LGHNA and CDR2 is YSLEER.

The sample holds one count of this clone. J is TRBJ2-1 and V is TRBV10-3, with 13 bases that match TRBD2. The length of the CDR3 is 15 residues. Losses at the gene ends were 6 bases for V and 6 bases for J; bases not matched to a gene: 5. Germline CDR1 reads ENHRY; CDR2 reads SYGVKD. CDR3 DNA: TGTGCCATCAGCCCGGGACTAGCGGGGACCAATGAGCAGTTCTTC. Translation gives CAISPGLAGTNEQFF.

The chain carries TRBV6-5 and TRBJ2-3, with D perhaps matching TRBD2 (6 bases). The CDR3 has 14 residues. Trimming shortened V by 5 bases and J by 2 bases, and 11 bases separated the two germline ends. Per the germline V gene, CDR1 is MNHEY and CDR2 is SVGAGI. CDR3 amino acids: CASSRREHTDTQYF. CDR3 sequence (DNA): TGTGCCAGCAGTCGTCGGGAGCACACAGATACGCAGTATTTT.

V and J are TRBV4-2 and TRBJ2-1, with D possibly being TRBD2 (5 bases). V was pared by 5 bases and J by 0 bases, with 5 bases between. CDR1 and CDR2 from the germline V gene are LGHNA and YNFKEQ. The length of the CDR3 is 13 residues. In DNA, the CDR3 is TGTGCCAGCAGCGGGAGCTCCTACAATGAGCAGTTCTTC. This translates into CASSGSSYNEQFF.

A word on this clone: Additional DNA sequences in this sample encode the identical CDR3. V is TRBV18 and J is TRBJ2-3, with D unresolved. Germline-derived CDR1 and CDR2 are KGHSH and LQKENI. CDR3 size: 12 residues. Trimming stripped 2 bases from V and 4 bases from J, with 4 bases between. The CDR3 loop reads CASSPTADTQYF. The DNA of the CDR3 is TGTGCCAGCTCACCAACGGCAGATACGCAGTATTTT.

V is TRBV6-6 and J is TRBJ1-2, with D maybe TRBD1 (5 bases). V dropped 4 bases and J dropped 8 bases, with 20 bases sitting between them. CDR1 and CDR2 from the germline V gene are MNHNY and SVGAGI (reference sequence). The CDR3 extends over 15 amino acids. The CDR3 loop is CASSSRGGEGGGYTF. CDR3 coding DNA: TGTGCCAGCAGTTCTAGGGGAGGGGAAGGCGGCGGCTACACCTTC.